This TCR beta chain originates from a study of identical twins. In this sample, this clonotype turned up a few times. The germline CDR1 and CDR2 sequences are SGHTA and FQGNSA. This CDR3 spans 16 amino acids. The V gene end was trimmed by 1 base and the J gene end by 7 bases; junction bases not matched to a gene: 8. In TCRdb, the 5' RACE reads were re-called with MiXCR into one record per CDR3 protein. The profile shows about 720,000 distinct CDR3 sequences, less than 10% of them singletons. The same specimen was also included in a second study, on yellow fever vaccine responses in identical twins.

This sequence joins TRBV7-2 and TRBJ2-7, with 12 positions matching TRBD1. The sequence came from a woman younger than 35 in good health. Sequenced: PBMCs. CDR3 amino acids: CASSLGGTGGFREQYF. The CDR3 bases are TGTGCCAGCAGCTTAGGAGGGACAGGGGGCTTTCGAGAGCAGTACTTC.